The 29 T cell receptor beta chains listed next were all sequenced from one sample in a study of blood T cell repertoires in COVID-19. The data were produced by immunoSEQ multiplex PCR, yet TCRdb's version contains in-frame clones alone and is incomplete. This repertoire shows approximately 440,000 clones, about 92% found once; its top ten account for around 0.6%. The sequencing input was PBMCs or T cells enriched from blood (not recorded which). These receptors were taken from a man aged 18 to 30 who had recovered from COVID-19.

The chain has TRBV7-9 and TRBJ2-2, with TRBD2 identical over 8 bases. With V trimmed by 5 bases and J by 5 bases, 7 bases remained unmatched. There are 15 residues in the CDR3. Per germline, CDR1 SEHNR and CDR2 FQNEAQ (reference sequence). The CDR3 reads CASSRTSLVTGELFF. The CDR3 DNA sequence: TGTGCCAGCAGCCGGACTAGCCTTGTGACCGGGGAGCTGTTTTTT.

The chain carries TRBV30 and TRBJ1-3; D not resolved. This CDR3 has 11 amino acids. V was clipped by 4 bases and J by 7 bases, with 8 bases between them. Germline V gene lookup returns CDR1 GTSNPN and CDR2 SVGIG (reference sequence). The CDR3 DNA sequence: TGTGCCTGGACCGCGGGTAACACCATATATTTT. This encodes CAWTAGNTIYF. The full variable domain, in which reference TRBV30 and TRBJ1-3 provide the parts outside the CDR3, is SQTIHQWPATLVQPVGSPLSLECTVEGTSNPNLYWYRQAAGRGLQLLFYSVGIGQISSEVPQNLSASRPQDRQFILSSKKLLLSDSGFYLCAWTAGNTIYFGEGSWLTVV.

The V gene is TRBV3-1 (or the pseudogene TRBV3-2), the J gene TRBJ1-5; no clear D. This CDR3 contains 14 residues. The V gene lost 4 bases and the J gene lost 0 bases, with 7 bases spanning the gap. The germline V gene encodes CDR1 LGHDT and CDR2 YNNKEL (reference sequence). CDR3 coding DNA: TGTGCCAGCAGCCGAGACTATAGCAATCAGCCCCAGCATTTT. Encoded protein: CASSRDYSNQPQHF.

V and J are TRBV24-1 and TRBJ2-5, with D perhaps TRBD2 (5 bases). The ends were cut back, 5 bases at V and 4 bases at J, with 22 bases in the middle. This CDR3 comprises 17 residues. The germline CDR1 and CDR2 sequences are KGHDR and SFDVKD. CDR3 sequence (DNA): TGTGCCACCAGTGCAACCGGCGAGAGGGATTGGCGAGAGACCCAGTACTTC. Encoded protein: CATSATGERDWRETQYF.

This rearrangement joins TRBV11-2 to TRBJ1-3; D ambiguous. The germline gives CDR1 SGHAT, CDR2 FQNNGV. CDR3 length: 15 residues. The germline V and J ends were trimmed by 1 base and 4 bases, with 11 bases remaining between them. CDR3 DNA: TGTGCCAGCAGCTTAGCGGGAAAGGGCGGAAACACCATATATTTT. Protein product: CASSLAGKGGNTIYF.

The chain has TRBV5-6 and TRBJ2-7; D unclear. V lost 2 bases and J lost 0, with 9 bases in between. The CDR3 is 14 residues long. Germline CDR1 is SGHDT and CDR2 is YYEEEE. CDR3 coding DNA: TGTGCCAGCAGCTTTTATCGGAGCTCCTACGAGCAGTACTTC. This gives the protein CASSFYRSSYEQYF.

In regard to this clone: Within the sample, other DNA sequences also encode this same CDR3. This CDR3 reads CAWSGSGNTIYF. The DNA of the CDR3 is TGTGCCTGGTCGGGCTCTGGAAACACCATATATTTT. This rearrangement joins TRBV30 to TRBJ1-3; D unresolved. V dropped 5 bases and J dropped 0 bases, with 5 bases sitting between them. Germline CDR1 and CDR2: GTSNPN and SVGIG (reference sequence). The CDR3 runs 12 residues.

The V call is TRBV2, the J call TRBJ1-2; perhaps TRBD1 as D (6 bases). The CDR3 is 12 amino acids. Germline V gene sequence: CDR1 SNHLY, CDR2 FYNNEI. With 8 bases removed from V and 1 base from J, the gap between germline ends came to 8 bases. CDR3 coding DNA: TGTGCCAGCGAACAGGGTAACTATGGCTACACCTTC. Its protein product is CASEQGNYGYTF.

The chain carries TRBV6-2 or TRBV6-3 and TRBJ1-2, with 7 bases identical to TRBD1. Germline V CDR1 and CDR2: MNHEY, SVGEGT. The ends lost 5 bases at V and 4 bases at J; junction bases unmatched: 4. The CDR3 extends over 13 amino acids. CDR3 bases: TGTGCCAGCAGTGTGACAGGGACCTATGGCTACACCTTC. Translation gives CASSVTGTYGYTF.

The DNA of the CDR3 is TGTGCCAGCTCGACAAACAATGAGCAGTTCTTC. Translated, it gives CASSTNNEQFF. This rearrangement joins TRBV18 to TRBJ2-1; D not resolved. Trimming stripped 6 bases from V and 5 bases from J, with 5 bases between. Germline lookup yields CDR1 KGHSH and CDR2 LQKENI. The CDR3 runs 11 residues.

The chain is built from TRBV3-1 (or the pseudogene TRBV3-2) and TRBJ2-1; 12 bases map to TRBD2. V was clipped by 6 bases and J by 0 bases; unmatched bases: 15. The CDR3 extends over 20 amino acids. Per germline, CDR1 LGHDT and CDR2 YNNKEL (reference sequence). As DNA, the CDR3 is TGTGCCAGCAGTCTTAATCCGGGACTAGCGGGCTTGAGCTCCTACAATGAGCAGTTCTTC. As protein: CASSLNPGLAGLSSYNEQFF.

The J gene is TRBJ2-7, the V gene TRBV10-3; unclear D gene. Per germline, CDR1 ENHRY and CDR2 SYGVKD. V dropped 6 bases and J dropped 0 bases, with 12 bases sitting between them. This CDR3 is built from 14 residues. In DNA form, the CDR3 reads TGTGCCATCAGAGGAGAGGAAGCCTCCTACGAGCAGTACTTC. It translates to CAIRGEEASYEQYF.

This clone has more than one count but fewer than ten. The rearrangement joins TRBV19 to TRBJ2-1; 10 bases align to TRBD2. This CDR3 has 16 residues. The germline V gene has CDR1 LNHDA and CDR2 SQIVND (reference sequence). V shed 3 bases, J shed 4 bases, and the junction held 6 bases outside the gene matches. CDR3 in DNA: TGTGCCAGTAGTATCACCACTAGCGGGATGTACAATGAGCAGTTCTTC. Translation gives CASSITTSGMYNEQFF. The variable domain in full, completed from reference TRBV19 and TRBJ2-1, reads DGGITQSPKYLFRKEGQNVTLSCEQNLNHDAMYWYRQDPGQGLRLIYYSQIVNDFQKGDIAEGYSVSREKKESFPLTVTSAQKNPTAFYLCASSITTSGMYNEQFFGPGTRLTVL.

The J gene is TRBJ1-1, the V gene TRBV29-1; 8 positions agree with TRBD1. Germline V gives CDR1 SQVTM, CDR2 ANQGSEA. This CDR3 is built from 13 residues. Trimming took 7 bases from V and 5 from J; bases not matched to a gene: 9. The CDR3 spells CSGTTGGMTEAFF. As DNA, the CDR3 is TGCAGCGGGACCACAGGGGGAATGACTGAAGCTTTCTTT.

In DNA form, the CDR3 reads TGTGCCAGCAGCCAAGGCCTATGGGGGGAGCTGTTTTTT. Its translation is CASSQGLWGELFF. The V call is TRBV3-1 (or the pseudogene TRBV3-2), the J call TRBJ2-2; unclear D gene. The germline V gene encodes CDR1 LGHDT and CDR2 YNNKEL (reference sequence). Trimming pared 1 base from V and 8 bases from J, leaving 8 bases between. This CDR3 contains 13 residues.

The chain combines TRBV19 with TRBJ1-2; TRBD1 might be the D (6 bases). V was shortened by 4 bases and J by 1 base, with 16 bases between the two germline ends. This CDR3 contains 16 residues. Per germline, CDR1 LNHDA and CDR2 SQIVND (reference sequence). The CDR3 DNA is TGTGCCAGTAGTACCTCTTGGACAGCCTTTAACTATGGCTACACCTTC. Protein product: CASSTSWTAFNYGYTF. Full variable domain (rest looked up from reference TRBV19 and TRBJ1-2): DGGITQSPKYLFRKEGQNVTLSCEQNLNHDAMYWYRQDPGQGLRLIYYSQIVNDFQKGDIAEGYSVSREKKESFPLTVTSAQKNPTAFYLCASSTSWTAFNYGYTFGSGTRLTVV.

CDR3 nucleotide sequence: TGTGCCAGCAGCTTACTGAAGGCGGGAACTGAAGCTTTCTTT. This translates into CASSLLKAGTEAFF. The chain carries TRBV5-6 and TRBJ1-1, with D uncertain. Trimming left V 2 bases short and J 5 bases short, with 13 bases between. The CDR3 loop spans 14 amino acids. Germline loops: CDR1 SGHDT, CDR2 YYEEEE.

The gene calls are TRBV28 and TRBJ2-7, with 9 bases identical to TRBD1. Germline CDR1 MDHEN, CDR2 SYDVKM. The CDR3 totals 15 residues. The trim removed 4 bases at V and 6 bases at J, leaving 10 bases unmatched. The CDR3 bases are TGTGCCAGCAGTTATCGACAGGGGGGGAGGTTCGAGCAGTACTTC. This codes for CASSYRQGGRFEQYF.

This clone showed up just once. This sequence joins TRBV7-9 and TRBJ1-3; D remains ambiguous. Trimming pared 1 base from V and 0 bases from J, leaving 10 bases between. CDR1 and CDR2 from the germline V gene are SEHNR and FQNEAQ (reference sequence). The CDR3 extends over 16 amino acids. The CDR3 reads CASSLVTFSSGNTIYF. CDR3 DNA: TGTGCCAGCAGCTTAGTAACCTTCAGCTCTGGAAACACCATATATTTT.

The gene calls are TRBV2 and TRBJ2-7; 10 nucleotides match TRBD2. Germline V gene sequence: CDR1 SNHLY, CDR2 FYNNEI. With 4 bases clipped from V and 0 bases from J, the junction kept 0 bases outside the gene matches. CDR3 size: 14 residues. The CDR3 reads CASSASGSSYEQYF. The CDR3 coding sequence is TGTGCCAGCAGTGCTAGCGGGAGCTCCTACGAGCAGTACTTC.

This chain links TRBV29-1 with TRBJ1-1; 7 positions match TRBD1. With V trimmed by 7 bases and J by 4 bases, 9 bases remained unmatched. Germline values: CDR1 SQVTM, CDR2 ANQGSEA. The CDR3 sequence is 13 residues long. The CDR3 region has the DNA TGCAGCGGGCGACAGGGCGGCGGCACTGAAGCTTTCTTT. Protein: CSGRQGGGTEAFF.

The V gene is TRBV11-2, the J gene TRBJ1-2, with D possibly being TRBD1 (6 bases). Germline CDR1 reads SGHAT; CDR2 reads FQNNGV. V lost 1 base, J lost 7 bases, and 10 bases lay in between. The CDR3 covers 13 residues. CDR3 sequence reads: CASSLGGQGGYTF. The CDR3 DNA sequence: TGTGCCAGCAGCTTAGGGGGGCAGGGTGGCTACACCTTC. Full variable domain (rest looked up from reference TRBV11-2 and TRBJ1-2): EAGVAQSPRYKIIEKRQSVAFWCNPISGHATLYWYQQILGQGPKLLIQFQNNGVVDDSQLPKDRFSAERLKGVDSTLKIQPAKLEDSAVYLCASSLGGQGGYTFGSGTRLTVV.

This clone was observed once. This chain uses TRBV19 with TRBJ2-7; 10 positions agree with TRBD2. The CDR3 contains 18 residues. V lost 3 bases to trimming and J lost 3 bases; unmatched junction nucleotides: 14. Germline V gene lookup returns CDR1 LNHDA and CDR2 SQIVND (reference sequence). The CDR3 DNA sequence: TGTGCCAGTAGTATTTTAGTGAGGCGGACTAGCGGCTTCTACGAGCAGTACTTC. The encoded protein is CASSILVRRTSGFYEQYF.

The chain has TRBV29-1 and TRBJ1-1, with 11 bases that match TRBD1. The V gene end was trimmed by 6 bases and the J gene end by 4 bases; junction bases not matched to a gene: 7. Germline CDR1 reads SQVTM; CDR2 reads ANQGSEA. The CDR3 is 14 amino acids. The DNA of the CDR3 is TGCAGCGTGCCGGGAGGGACAGGGGGCACTGAAGCTTTCTTT. Translation: CSVPGGTGGTEAFF.

J is TRBJ2-3 and V is TRBV5-1; 8 nucleotides match TRBD2. Germline V gene data show CDR1 as SGHRS and CDR2 as YFSETQ. The trim removed 2 bases at V and 3 bases at J, leaving 5 bases unmatched. The CDR3 loop spans 15 amino acids. CDR3 DNA sequence: TGCGCCAGCAGCTTCAGCGGGAGTAAAACAGATACGCAGTATTTT. This translates into CASSFSGSKTDTQYF.

The CDR3 nucleotides are TGTGCCAGCAGACTCCGGGACAGGGGGTATCAGCCCCAGCATTTT. The encoded protein is CASRLRDRGYQPQHF. The V call is TRBV6-5, the J call TRBJ1-5, with 11 bases matching TRBD1. This CDR3 is 15 amino acids long. The V and J ends lost 6 bases and 5 bases, in that order; junction bases with no gene match: 6. Germline assignment: CDR1 MNHEY and CDR2 SVGAGI.

The V call is TRBV4-1, the J call TRBJ2-1, with D perhaps TRBD2 (6 bases). Germline CDR1 MGHRA, CDR2 YSYEKL. This CDR3 contains 15 residues. Trimming pared 3 bases from V and 3 bases from J, leaving 12 bases between. The CDR3 protein is CASSQGDWVYNEQFF. The CDR3 DNA follows: TGCGCCAGCAGCCAGGGGGACTGGGTCTACAATGAGCAGTTCTTC.

The chain couples TRBV10-3 to TRBJ2-5, with TRBD2 identical over 7 bases. The CDR3 is 16 amino acids. Unmatched junction bases numbered 9, after V lost 0 bases and J lost 5 bases. Germline CDR1 is ENHRY and CDR2 is SYGVKD. CDR3 protein: CAISESRSGMAETQYF. The CDR3 DNA is TGTGCCATCAGTGAGTCGAGGAGCGGGATGGCGGAGACCCAGTACTTC.

The chain uses TRBV2 and TRBJ2-2; 8 bases map to TRBD1. The CDR3 is 13 residues long. V dropped 5 bases and J dropped 7; count of bases not matched to a gene: 3. Looked up from germline, CDR1 is SNHLY and CDR2 is FYNNEI. For the CDR3, the DNA is TGTGCCAGCAGTAGGGGACAGGACGGGGAGCTGTTTTTT. This translates into CASSRGQDGELFF.